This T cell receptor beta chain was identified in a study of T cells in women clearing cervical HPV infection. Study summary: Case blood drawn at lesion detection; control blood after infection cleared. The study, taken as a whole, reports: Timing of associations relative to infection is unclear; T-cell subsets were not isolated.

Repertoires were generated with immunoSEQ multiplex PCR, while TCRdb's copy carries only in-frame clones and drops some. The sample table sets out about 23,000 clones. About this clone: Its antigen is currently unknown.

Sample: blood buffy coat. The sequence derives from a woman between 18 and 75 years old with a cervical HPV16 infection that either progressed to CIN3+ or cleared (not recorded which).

CDR3 sequence reads: CARSHRHAGATNEKLFF. Partial CDR3 DNA: TGTGCCAGAAGCCACCGGCACGCAGGCGCAACTAATGAAAAA. The chain recombines TRBV5-3 with TRBJ1-4; D gene ambiguous. The read ends 3 residues early relative to the CDR3; the germline J gene fills the gap. TRBV5-3 is known as an ORF, though its function is uncertain. This CDR3 comprises 17 residues. V lost 4 bases to trimming and J lost 0 bases, with 16 bases between them.